This T cell receptor (beta chain) is drawn from a study of blood T cells in healthy people across ages. Sample-barcoded 5' priming and a J-beta primer mix drove a second PCR of 7 to 11 cycles. TCRdb analysed the 5' RACE reads with MiXCR anew, one entry per CDR3 protein. The sample lists about 1,000,000 distinct CDR3 sequences, 45% occurring once. A remark on this clonotype: Antigen specificity is unknown.

Findings and limits, study-wide: Per million T cells, TCR beta diversity dropped about linearly as age rose.

The sequence was collected from a woman between 55 and 75 years old in good health. The sequenced sample consisted of blood.

Written as DNA, the CDR3 is TGTGCCAGCTCAATTTTGGCGACGGCACGCGGCCGCACAGATACGCAGTATTTT. It translates to CASSILATARGRTDTQYF. This rearrangement joins TRBV21-1 to TRBJ2-3. TRBV21-1 represents a pseudogene. The CDR3 is 18 residues long.